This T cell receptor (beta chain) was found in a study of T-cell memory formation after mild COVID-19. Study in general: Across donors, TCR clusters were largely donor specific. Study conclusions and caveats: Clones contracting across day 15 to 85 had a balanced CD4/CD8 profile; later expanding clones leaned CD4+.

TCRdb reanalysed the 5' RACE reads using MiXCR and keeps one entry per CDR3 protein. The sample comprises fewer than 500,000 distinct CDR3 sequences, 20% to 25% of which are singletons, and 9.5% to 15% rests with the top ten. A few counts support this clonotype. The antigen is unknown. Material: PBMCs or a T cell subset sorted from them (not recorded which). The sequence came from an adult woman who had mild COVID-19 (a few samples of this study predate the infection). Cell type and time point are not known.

Written as DNA, the CDR3 is TGTGCCAGCAGCACCCATGGGGGTTACGAGCAGTACTTC. Amino acids: CASSTHGGYEQYF. The chain joins TRBV6-5 to TRBJ2-7; the D gene could be TRBD1 or TRBD2 (5 bases each). The CDR3 totals 13 residues. Trimming removed 6 bases from V and 4 bases from J, with 13 bases in between. Germline values: CDR1 MNHEY, CDR2 SVGAGI.